A selection of T cell receptor beta chains follows, all from one sample in a study of OX40 agonist ivuxolimab in advanced cancers. Data came from immunoSEQ multiplex PCR; TCRdb stores just in-frame clones and leaves some out. The data contain 20,000 to 25,000 clones, 84% of them singletons. Sample: CD4+ or CD8+ T cells sorted from blood, taken in a trial of the OX40 agonist ivuxolimab. All receptors come from an adult with an advanced solid tumor such as melanoma, head and neck, liver or kidney cancer. Both conserved end residues are part of each CDR3. A D gene is named only where the DNA matches it firmly. Some rows have no size entry. The others give once, few or many, or a class for an expanded clone.

d_gene,abundance,v_gene,j_gene,CDR3aa,CDR3nt
NA,NA,TRBV7-9,TRBJ2-7,CASSLVAEPSNEQYF,TGTGCCAGCAGCTTAGTGGCGGAACCTTCCAACGAGCAGTACTTC
TRBD1,NA,TRBV4-1,TRBJ1-1,CASSPQGAEAAFF,TGCGCCAGCAGCCCCCAGGGGGCGGAGGCAGCTTTCTTT
NA,medium-sized,TRBV9,TRBJ2-3,CASSPEGQNTDTQYF,TGTGCCAGCAGCCCGGAGGGCCAGAACACAGATACGCAGTATTTT
NA,many,TRBV7-9,TRBJ2-7,CASSEGHITYEQYF,TGTGCCAGCAGCGAGGGCCATATTACCTACGAGCAGTACTTC
NA,NA,TRBV10-2,TRBJ1-3,CASKHTGSGNTIYF,TGCGCCAGCAAACATACCGGGTCTGGAAACACCATATATTTT
TRBD1,NA,TRBV11-2,TRBJ2-7,CASRYGRVGQGVRYEQYF,TGTGCCAGCAGATACGGGAGGGTTGGACAGGGGGTGCGGTACGAGCAGTACTTC
NA,NA,TRBV14,TRBJ2-4,CASSQEFRGIPRAKNIQYF,TGTGCCAGCAGCCAAGAGTTCAGGGGTATTCCTCGGGCCAAAAACATTCAGTACTTC
NA,few,TRBV11-2,TRBJ1-3,CASSFDGPIPGNTIYF,TGTGCCAGCAGCTTCGACGGACCGATTCCTGGAAACACCATATATTTT
NA,NA,TRBV28,TRBJ2-1,CASGQGPGNEQFF,TGTGCCAGCGGGCAGGGGCCCGGCAATGAGCAGTTCTTC
TRBD2,NA,TRBV27,TRBJ2-1,CASSSGLADYNEQFF,TGTGCCAGCAGTTCCGGACTAGCGGACTACAATGAGCAGTTCTTC